This T cell receptor beta chain was recovered during a study of glioma-infiltrating T cells. Using RNA template, CDR3s of TCR alpha and beta were amplified with iRepertoire arm-PCR. TCRdb re-derived calls from the multiplex PCR reads in MiXCR, one entry per CDR3 protein. The sample consists of more than 350,000 distinct CDR3 sequences, around 45% of them appearing once. This clonotype was seen many times. CDR1 MNHEY and CDR2 SMNVEV come from the germline V gene (reference sequence). The CDR3 covers 18 residues. Deletions cut 10 bases from V and 4 bases from J, with 31 bases between. Sequencing was performed on glioma tissue, nonneoplastic brain tissue, or PBMCs (not recorded which). This rearrangement joins TRBV27 to TRBJ2-5; a weak D match, TRBD2 (7 bases). This receptor was obtained from a human donor with low-grade glioma or glioblastoma, undergoing nonglioma brain surgery, or in good health (not recorded which). The CDR3 reads CATKTLLRPGGGGETQYF. The CDR3 DNA follows: TGTGCCACCAAAACCCTACTTAGGCCGGGGGGCGGAGGAGAGACCCAGTACTTC.